Below, 30 T cell receptor beta chains from the same sample are listed, as sequenced in a study of blood T cell repertoires in COVID-19. Sequencing used immunoSEQ multiplex PCR; TCRdb keeps in-frame clones, though not all of them. The sample carries some 100,000 clones, roughly 92% recorded once. The sequencing sample was made of peripheral blood. The receptors stem from a man in his sixties or seventies with acute or convalescent COVID-19.

The chain uses TRBV7-9 and TRBJ2-5; TRBD2 aligns across 7 bases. CDR3 length: 16 amino acids. Unmatched junction bases numbered 11, after V lost 5 bases and J lost 2 bases. Germline V lookup: CDR1 SEHNR, CDR2 FQNEAQ (reference sequence). Here the CDR3 DNA reads TGTGCCAGCAGCCTAGGCCCAAGCGGGACGCAAGAGACCCAGTACTTC. This encodes CASSLGPSGTQETQYF.

This sequence joins TRBV5-1 and TRBJ1-3; D gene ambiguous. Germline CDR1 and CDR2: SGHRS and YFSETQ. V was shortened by 0 bases and J by 0 bases, with 4 bases between the two germline ends. The CDR3 contains 14 residues. In nucleotides, the CDR3 is TGCGCCAGCAGCTTGGGCAGCTCTGGAAACACCATATATTTT. Translated: CASSLGSSGNTIYF.

The gene calls are TRBV4-3 and TRBJ2-1; D may be TRBD2 (5 bases). This CDR3 spans 14 amino acids. With 0 bases removed from V and 7 bases from J, the gap between germline ends came to 10 bases. CDR1 is LGHNA and CDR2 is YSLEER in the germline V gene. CDR3 sequence: CASSQDRGVNEQFF. The CDR3 region has the DNA TGCGCCAGCAGCCAAGATCGGGGAGTAAATGAGCAGTTCTTC.

The genes are TRBV19 and TRBJ2-5; 7 positions agree with TRBD1. The CDR3 is 15 residues long. Germline V gives CDR1 LNHDA, CDR2 SQIVND (reference sequence). The V gene end was trimmed by 1 base and the J gene end by 2 bases; junction bases not matched to a gene: 4. CDR3 residues: CASSIGDSPQETQYF. In DNA form, the CDR3 reads TGTGCCAGTAGTATAGGGGACAGCCCTCAAGAGACCCAGTACTTC.

V usage is TRBV7-2 and J usage is TRBJ2-1, with TRBD2 matching 13 bases. V lost 6 bases and J lost 7; bases outside the gene matches: 6. Germline V gene sequence: CDR1 SGHTA, CDR2 FQGNSA. The CDR3 is 15 residues long. The CDR3 region has the DNA TGTGCCAGCAGGCAGACTAGCGGGAGGCGTAATGAGCAGTTCTTC. Residues: CASRQTSGRRNEQFF.

This clone was seen once. The V call is TRBV3-1 (or the pseudogene TRBV3-2), the J call TRBJ2-7; D unresolved. The CDR3 spans 14 residues. V lost 4 bases, J lost 1 base, and 11 bases lay in between. CDR1 and CDR2 (germline): LGHDT, YNNKEL (reference sequence). Here the CDR3 reads CASSPSDSSYEQYF. The CDR3 DNA is TGTGCCAGCAGCCCCAGTGACTCTTCCTACGAGCAGTACTTC.

This chain joins TRBV19 and TRBJ2-2, with D possibly being TRBD1 (6 bases). The V end was cut by 6 bases, the J end by 2 bases, with 10 bases between. Germline loops: CDR1 LNHDA, CDR2 SQIVND (reference sequence). CDR3 length: 14 amino acids. This CDR3 reads CASSYRANTGELFF. In nucleotides, the CDR3 is TGTGCCAGTAGCTACAGGGCCAACACCGGGGAGCTGTTTTTT.

This chain joins TRBV19 and TRBJ1-3; D remains ambiguous. The CDR3 spans 14 residues. The V end was cut by 7 bases, the J end by 0 bases, with 10 bases between. Germline loops: CDR1 LNHDA, CDR2 SQIVND (reference sequence). The CDR3 coding sequence is TGTGCCAGTATTCAGACTATCTCTGGAAACACCATATATTTT. Its translation: CASIQTISGNTIYF.

V usage is TRBV5-6 and J usage is TRBJ1-1; the match to TRBD1 covers 7 bases. Germline-derived CDR1 and CDR2 are SGHDT and YYEEEE. CDR3 length: 12 residues. The J segment lost 11 bases and the V segment lost 4 bases, leaving 8 bases of the junction unmatched. The CDR3 DNA reads as TGTGCCAGCAGCAAAGGGGGCGATCGCGCTTTCTTT. The encoded protein is CASSKGGDRAFF.

The rearrangement uses TRBV27 and TRBJ1-2, with a possible D match to TRBD1 (6 bases). Trimming removed 2 bases from V and 8 bases from J, with 15 bases in between. CDR1 is MNHEY and CDR2 is SMNVEV in the germline V gene (reference sequence). This CDR3 region has 14 residues. This chain's CDR3 is CASSLGITGFGYTF. The CDR3 DNA reads TGTGCCAGCAGTTTAGGGATTACAGGGTTCGGCTACACCTTC.

This chain links TRBV6-1 with TRBJ2-1, with 7 positions matching TRBD2. Germline V gene lookup returns CDR1 MNHNS and CDR2 SASEGT. The CDR3 totals 16 residues. The V gene end was trimmed by 2 bases and the J gene end by 2 bases; junction bases not matched to a gene: 6. The CDR3 nucleotides are TGTGCCAGCAGTGAAAGGCTAGCGGCCGCCTACAATGAGCAGTTCTTC. Its protein is CASSERLAAAYNEQFF.

V and J are TRBV27 and TRBJ1-2; 8 bases agree with TRBD1. This CDR3 is 17 amino acids long. Looked up from germline, CDR1 is MNHEY and CDR2 is SMNVEV (reference sequence). Trimming removed 7 bases from V and 1 base from J; junction bases left unmatched: 14. This CDR3 reads CASTRQGPKSINYGYTF. The DNA of the CDR3 is TGTGCCAGCACCCGACAGGGGCCAAAATCAATTAACTATGGCTACACCTTC.

V is TRBV6-5 and J is TRBJ2-1; D remains ambiguous. CDR1 is MNHEY, CDR2 SVGAGI, per germline. The CDR3 is 15 residues long. The V end was cut by 7 bases, the J end by 6 bases, with 19 bases between. The CDR3 loop reads CASIPSATLSNEQFF. For the CDR3, the DNA is TGTGCCAGCATTCCGAGCGCAACCCTCTCCAATGAGCAGTTCTTC.

The CDR3 DNA reads as TGTGCCAGCAGTTACATCTCCAGGGGGAACACTGAAGCTTTCTTT. This encodes CASSYISRGNTEAFF. V is TRBV6-5 and J is TRBJ1-1, with a tentative D call TRBD1 (6 bases). CDR3 length: 15 residues. V lost 2 bases to trimming and J lost 1 base, with 11 bases between them. Germline-derived CDR1 and CDR2 are MNHEY and SVGAGI.

The V gene is TRBV11-3, the J gene TRBJ2-3; D call uncertain. Germline CDR1 SGHNT, CDR2 YENEEA. Trimming left V 1 base short and J 4 bases short, with 6 bases between. This CDR3 spans 13 amino acids. CDR3 sequence (DNA): TGTGCCAGCAGCTTAGGTTCGTCAGATACGCAGTATTTT. It yields the protein CASSLGSSDTQYF.

Note on this clone: The junction differs from germline at one of its ends, possibly a read error. J is TRBJ2-3 and V is TRBV6-1; TRBD2 matches 7 bases. This CDR3 comprises 15 residues. Germline CDR1 reads MNHNS; CDR2 reads SASEGT. The CDR3 DNA reads as TGTGCCAGCGGTGACCTAGCGGTGGGTACAGATACGCAGTATTTT. Protein: CASGDLAVGTDTQYF.

The chain combines TRBV13 with TRBJ2-5, with D perhaps TRBD1 (7 bases). Germline lookup yields CDR1 PRHDT and CDR2 FYEKMQ (reference sequence). The CDR3 has 15 residues. Trimming left V 3 bases short and J 7 bases short, with 18 bases between. The CDR3 coding sequence is TGTGCCAGCAGCTTTCGGGGGCAGGGGGGTGCGACCCAGTACTTC. This sequence encodes CASSFRGQGGATQYF.

The rearrangement joins TRBV12-3 or TRBV12-4 to TRBJ1-5; D is uncertain. The V gene lost 5 bases and the J gene lost 7 bases, with 6 bases spanning the gap. The CDR3 runs to 11 residues. CDR3 sequence reads: CASSSGQPQHF. The CDR3 coding sequence is TGTGCCAGCAGTAGCGGGCAGCCCCAGCATTTT.

This clone was recorded once. The chain recombines TRBV19 with TRBJ2-1; 13 bases match TRBD2. The ends lost 3 bases at V and 1 base at J; junction bases unmatched: 3. The CDR3 runs 17 residues. Germline V CDR1 and CDR2: LNHDA, SQIVND (reference sequence). Here the CDR3 DNA reads TGTGCCAGTAGTATCCGGACTAGCGGGAGTTCCTACAATGAGCAGTTCTTC. Protein: CASSIRTSGSSYNEQFF.

The V and J genes are TRBV10-2 and TRBJ1-6; D unclear. This CDR3 region has 14 residues. The V gene's germline CDR1 is WSHSY and CDR2 SAAADI. The V and J ends lost 2 bases and 7 bases respectively, with 9 bases between them. DNA for the CDR3: TGCGCCAGCAGTGAGAGGAGGGTGAATTCACCCCTCCACTTT. Protein product: CASSERRVNSPLHF.

The chain has TRBV6-5 and TRBJ2-7, with 11 bases that match TRBD2. CDR3 size: 14 residues. Germline-derived CDR1 and CDR2 are MNHEY and SVGAGI. J gave up 5 bases and V 6 bases, and 6 bases lay outside the gene matches. Here the CDR3 reads CASRLAGGQDEQYF. Here the CDR3 DNA reads TGTGCCAGCAGGTTAGCGGGGGGGCAGGACGAGCAGTACTTC.

This rearrangement joins TRBV16 to TRBJ1-1, with no clear D. The CDR3 contains 13 residues. Germline loops: CDR1 KGHSY, CDR2 FQNENV. The V end was cut by 0 bases, the J end by 6 bases, with 8 bases between. As DNA, the CDR3 is TGTGCCAGCAGCCAATCTAGCGGGGCTGAAGCTTTCTTT. It is translated as CASSQSSGAEAFF.

The rearrangement links TRBV4-2 to TRBJ2-7; TRBD2 agrees at 7 bases. The CDR3 is 16 residues long. Germline CDR1 and CDR2: LGHNA and YNFKEQ. V lost 1 base and J lost 4; bases outside the gene matches: 10. The CDR3 spells CASSQVLREKSYEQYF. The DNA of the CDR3 is TGTGCCAGCAGCCAAGTTTTGCGGGAGAAGAGTTACGAGCAGTACTTC.

A single count supports this clone. The chain has TRBV5-1 and TRBJ2-1, with TRBD1 as a possible D gene (5 bases). This CDR3 is 14 amino acids long. Germline lookup yields CDR1 SGHRS and CDR2 YFSETQ. Trimming stripped 7 bases from V and 9 bases from J, with 20 bases between. The CDR3 bases are TGCGCCAGCTCCCTAGGGGATGAGTGGAGTGAGCAGTTCTTC. This sequence encodes CASSLGDEWSEQFF.

The chain is built from TRBV11-2 and TRBJ1-2; possibly TRBD1 for D (6 bases). Germline V gives CDR1 SGHAT, CDR2 FQNNGV. V lost 8 bases and J lost 3, with 10 bases in between. The CDR3 length is 12 residues. The CDR3 is CASGQSDYGYTF. As DNA, the CDR3 is TGTGCCAGCGGACAGTCCGACTATGGCTACACCTTC.

V is TRBV5-1 and J is TRBJ2-2, with D hard to call. In germline, CDR1 is SGHRS, CDR2 YFSETQ. The CDR3 runs to 15 residues. Trimming took off 1 base at V and 5 bases at J, with 12 bases between the two ends. The CDR3 spells CASSLTRPGTGELFF. Written as DNA, the CDR3 is TGCGCCAGCAGCTTGACGAGGCCCGGGACCGGGGAGCTGTTTTTT.

The chain is built from TRBV7-9 and TRBJ1-2, with 9 bases lining up with TRBD1. V dropped 3 bases and J dropped 13; count of bases not matched to a gene: 9. The V gene's germline CDR1 is SEHNR and CDR2 FQNEAQ (reference sequence). The CDR3 has 13 amino acids. Here the CDR3 reads CASSLAYRGHFTF. CDR3 nucleotides: TGTGCCAGCAGCTTGGCCTACAGGGGGCATTTCACCTTC.

This clone is a singleton in its sample. The V call is TRBV19, the J call TRBJ1-4; TRBD1 matches 9 bases. From germline, CDR1 is LNHDA and CDR2 SQIVND (reference sequence). The CDR3 runs to 14 residues. J was trimmed by 7 bases and V by 6 bases; bases with no gene match: 6. CDR3 sequence reads: CASRSRDRVEKLFF. Here the CDR3 DNA reads TGTGCCAGTAGAAGTCGGGACAGGGTTGAAAAACTGTTTTTT.

The rearrangement uses TRBV27 and TRBJ2-7; 8 bases fit TRBD1. The CDR3 totals 17 residues. The J segment lost 2 bases and the V segment lost 8 bases, leaving 17 bases of the junction unmatched. Germline CDR1 reads MNHEY; CDR2 reads SMNVEV (reference sequence). The CDR3 region has the DNA TGTGCCAGCGCCGGAGAGTCCCGGGACAGGACAGCCTACGAGCAGTACTTC. Translated: CASAGESRDRTAYEQYF.

This rearrangement joins TRBV11-3 to TRBJ2-7, with D possibly being TRBD2 (6 bases). Germline assignment: CDR1 SGHNT and CDR2 YENEEA. There are 11 residues in the CDR3. Trimming took off 3 bases at V and 6 bases at J, with 6 bases between the two ends. The DNA of the CDR3 is TGTGCCAGCAGCTTCGGGGGCGAGCAGTACTTC. Translating gives CASSFGGEQYF. The complete variable domain, with remaining parts taken from reference TRBV11-3 and TRBJ2-7, reads EAGVVQSPRYKIIEKKQPVAFWCNPISGHNTLYWYLQNLGQGPELLIRYENEEAVDDSQLPKDRFSAERLKGVDSTLKIQPAELGDSAVYLCASSFGGEQYFGPGTRLTVT.